This section outlines one T cell receptor beta chain sequence together with its context. As yet, its antigen is unknown. 60 Vbeta and 13 Jbeta primers were used in PCR. Here immunoSEQ multiplex PCR was the method, and the copy in TCRdb shows in-frame clones only, minus some. This table has tens of thousands of clones, approximately 64% appearing once. V lost 1 base and J lost 7, with 9 bases in between. The germline V gene encodes CDR1 SGHRS and CDR2 YFSETQ. The CDR3 spans 13 residues. The sample is drawn from a study of cytomegalovirus exposure and HLA in healthy donors. Study at large: A prior analysis found roughly 110 million unique TCR beta sequences from around 180 million T cells.

Study-wide points: CMV serostatus was the only recorded immune exposure for donors. Based on reports, TCR beta sequences accurately predicted HLA-A and HLA-B alleles for most subjects. An analysis was carried out at a later point. It showed that HLA-associated TCR beta chains were more clonally expanded than equally common non-associated chains.

Sequencing was done on a sample of PBMCs. The receptor was derived from a boy aged 5-17 years in good health and CMV-seropositive. The V call is TRBV5-1, the J call TRBJ2-1; D gene unclear. CDR3 sequence reads: CASSLIPGNEQFF. The CDR3 DNA follows: TGCGCCAGCAGCTTGATCCCCGGGAATGAGCAGTTCTTC.